The 7 T cell receptor beta chains below were found in one sample sequenced in a study of OX40 agonist ivuxolimab in advanced cancers. Generated by immunoSEQ multiplex PCR, the TCRdb table keeps only in-frame clones and is missing some. This sample has tens of thousands of clones, with about 85% found just once. The sequences come from CD4+ or CD8+ T cells sorted from blood, collected in a trial of the OX40 agonist ivuxolimab. Receptors originate from an adult with an advanced solid tumor such as melanoma, head and neck, liver or kidney cancer.

The J gene is TRBJ1-4, the V gene TRBV5-1; D is possibly TRBD1 (6 bases). CDR1 is SGHRS, CDR2 YFSETQ, per germline. The CDR3 is 13 residues long. Trimming cost V 4 bases and J 8 bases, with 12 bases left between them. The CDR3 nucleotides are TGCGCCAGCAGCGGGGGCAATCGAGAAAAACTGTTTTTT. Translation gives CASSGGNREKLFF.

This chain joins TRBV27 and TRBJ1-6, with TRBD1 matching over 10 bases. V gave up 7 bases and J gave up 3 bases; unmatched junction bases: 3. In germline, CDR1 is MNHEY, CDR2 SMNVEV (reference sequence). The CDR3 is 15 amino acids. CDR3 DNA sequence: TGTGCCAGCACCCGGGACAGGGGCTATAATTCACCCCTCCACTTT. Amino acid sequence: CASTRDRGYNSPLHF.

The chain carries TRBV19 and TRBJ1-2; D is undetermined. The V end was cut by 0 bases, the J end by 4 bases, with 6 bases between. CDR3 length equals 13 residues. CDR1 and CDR2 (germline): LNHDA, SQIVND (reference sequence). The CDR3 region has the DNA TGTGCCAGTAGTATAGAGGAGCGCTATGGCTACACCTTC. This sequence encodes CASSIEERYGYTF.

J is TRBJ2-1 and V is TRBV18; D may match TRBD1 or TRBD2 (5 bases each). Trimming cost V 10 bases and J 5 bases, with 15 bases left between them. CDR1 and CDR2 (germline): KGHSH, LQKENI. There are 13 residues in the CDR3. CDR3 sequence: CATGPGLNNEQFF. In DNA, the CDR3 is TGTGCCACCGGGCCGGGGCTCAACAATGAGCAGTTCTTC.

This chain links TRBV19 with TRBJ2-7; D possibly corresponds to TRBD1 (5 bases). The germline CDR1 and CDR2 sequences are LNHDA and SQIVND (reference sequence). The CDR3 loop spans 14 amino acids. The germline V and J ends were trimmed by 4 bases and 4 bases, with 14 bases remaining between them. In DNA form, the CDR3 reads TGTGCCAGTAGTAGACAGTCCAACGGGTACGAGCAGTACTTC. Translated, it gives CASSRQSNGYEQYF.

This chain joins TRBV7-9 and TRBJ2-3, with a possible D match to TRBD1 (5 bases). Trimming shortened V by 4 bases and J by 2 bases, and 7 bases separated the two germline ends. The CDR3 is 13 amino acids. Germline values: CDR1 SEHNR, CDR2 FQNEAQ (reference sequence). The CDR3, as DNA: TGTGCCAGCAGCTCAGGGCACACAGATACGCAGTATTTT. As protein: CASSSGHTDTQYF. Supplemented by reference TRBV7-9 and TRBJ2-3, the full variable domain reads DTGVSQNPRHKITKRGQNVTFRCDPISEHNRLYWYRQTLGQGPEFLTYFQNEAQLEKSRLLSDRFSAERPKGSFSTLEIQRTEQGDSAMYLCASSSGHTDTQYFGPGTRLTVL.

The rearrangement joins TRBV9 to TRBJ2-2, with 9 nucleotides matching TRBD2. The CDR3 has 16 amino acids. J gave up 3 bases and V 8 bases, and 11 bases lay outside the gene matches. Germline values: CDR1 SGDLS, CDR2 YYNGEE. The chain's CDR3 is CASSRSGRLDTGELFF. The CDR3 coding sequence is TGTGCCAGTTCTCGTAGCGGGAGACTTGACACCGGGGAGCTGTTTTTT.